One sample yielded the 30 T cell receptor beta chains listed below, sequenced in a study of T cell responses to AZD1222 COVID-19 vaccine. The method was immunoSEQ multiplex PCR; TCRdb's version includes in-frame clones alone and lacks a portion of them. This table has roughly 120,000 clones, roughly 88% appearing once. The starting material was peripheral blood, obtained on day 0 of AZD1222 vaccination. These receptors were taken from an adult in good health.

This chain links TRBV3-1 (or the pseudogene TRBV3-2) with TRBJ2-1, with 15 positions matching TRBD2. Germline CDR1 LGHDT, CDR2 YNNKEL (reference sequence). CDR3 size: 18 residues. V shed 4 bases, J shed 10 bases, and the junction held 14 bases outside the gene matches. DNA for the CDR3: TGTGCCAGCAGCCGCCTATCCGGACTAGCGGGGGGGCCCCTCGAGCAGTTCTTC. It specifies CASSRLSGLAGGPLEQFF.

J is TRBJ2-7 and V is TRBV5-1, with D unresolved. The V and J ends lost 0 bases and 3 bases respectively, with 7 bases between them. Germline CDR1 SGHRS, CDR2 YFSETQ. The CDR3 runs to 13 residues. In DNA form, the CDR3 reads TGCGCCAGCAGCTTGGGGTCATTCTACGAGCAGTACTTC. Protein sequence: CASSLGSFYEQYF.

The V and J genes are TRBV25-1 and TRBJ2-1, with D uncertain. This CDR3 region has 18 residues. V lost 1 base to trimming and J lost 8 bases, with 24 bases between them. The V gene's germline CDR1 is MGHDK and CDR2 SYGVNS. CDR3 sequence: CASSELGSSASRFDEQFF. The CDR3 region has the DNA TGTGCCAGCAGTGAATTAGGTAGTTCTGCGTCTCGATTCGATGAGCAGTTCTTC.

The chain employs TRBV11-2 and TRBJ2-3, with TRBD1 identical over 11 bases. The CDR3 length is 16 residues. V trimming: 2 bases; J trimming: 3 bases; junction bases outside the gene matches: 4. Germline V lookup: CDR1 SGHAT, CDR2 FQNNGV. For the CDR3, the DNA is TGTGCCAGCAGCTTAACCGGGACAGGGGGAACAGATACGCAGTATTTT. Translating it yields CASSLTGTGGTDTQYF.

The rearrangement joins TRBV6-5 to TRBJ2-1; no definite D call. Germline CDR1 MNHEY, CDR2 SVGAGI. The CDR3 sequence is 12 residues long. Trimming took off 4 bases at V and 15 bases at J, with 16 bases between the two ends. CDR3 DNA: TGTGCCAGCAGTTCGGGCCCTGCTCAGAGGTTCTTC. This encodes CASSSGPAQRFF.

This chain links TRBV5-8 with TRBJ2-7; no clear D. CDR1 SGHTS and CDR2 YDEGEE come from the germline V gene. Trimming pared 3 bases from V and 6 bases from J, leaving 13 bases between. This CDR3 is built from 13 residues. CDR3 residues: CASSYDGRSEQYF. In DNA form, the CDR3 reads TGTGCCAGCAGCTATGATGGGCGGTCCGAGCAGTACTTC.

V is TRBV5-3 and J is TRBJ2-5; the match to TRBD2 covers 11 bases. TRBV5-3 is an ORF; its function is uncertain. CDR3 length: 16 amino acids. J gave up 1 base and V 1 base, and 3 bases lay outside the gene matches. CDR3 region: CARSLRTSGPQETQYF. The CDR3 nucleotides read TGTGCCAGAAGCTTGCGGACTAGCGGGCCCCAAGAGACCCAGTACTTC.

The J gene is TRBJ2-5, the V gene TRBV19; no reliable D call. Trimming removed 5 bases from V and 2 bases from J, with 9 bases in between. CDR1 is LNHDA and CDR2 is SQIVND in the germline V gene (reference sequence). The CDR3 totals 13 residues. CDR3 in amino acids: CASSPVIQETQYF. As DNA, the CDR3 is TGTGCCAGTAGTCCAGTCATACAAGAGACCCAGTACTTC.

The chain joins TRBV11-2 to TRBJ1-2, with D perhaps TRBD1 (5 bases). The germline V gene has CDR1 SGHAT and CDR2 FQNNGV. The CDR3 is 14 residues long. V was pared by 1 base and J by 7 bases, with 13 bases between. CDR3 DNA sequence: TGTGCCAGCAGCTTAGGTCCCAGGGTAGGTGGCTACACCTTC. This codes for CASSLGPRVGGYTF. The full variable domain, in which reference TRBV11-2 and TRBJ1-2 provide the parts outside the CDR3, is EAGVAQSPRYKIIEKRQSVAFWCNPISGHATLYWYQQILGQGPKLLIQFQNNGVVDDSQLPKDRFSAERLKGVDSTLKIQPAKLEDSAVYLCASSLGPRVGGYTFGSGTRLTVV.

The sample holds a few counts of this clone. The V gene is TRBV19, the J gene TRBJ1-1; unclear D gene. V was cut by 7 bases and J by 2 bases, with 8 bases left in between. Germline lookup yields CDR1 LNHDA and CDR2 SQIVND (reference sequence). This CDR3 contains 12 residues. DNA for the CDR3: TGTGCCAGTAATCCTGGTAACACTGAAGCTTTCTTT. It translates to CASNPGNTEAFF. Filled out from reference TRBV19 and TRBJ1-1, the complete variable domain reads DGGITQSPKYLFRKEGQNVTLSCEQNLNHDAMYWYRQDPGQGLRLIYYSQIVNDFQKGDIAEGYSVSREKKESFPLTVTSAQKNPTAFYLCASNPGNTEAFFGQGTRLTVV.

As DNA, the CDR3 is TGTGCCAGCCAGGGGGTTGGGGCCTACGAGCAGTACTTC. Translated, it gives CASQGVGAYEQYF. The chain carries TRBV2 and TRBJ2-7; the match to TRBD1 covers 7 bases. After removal of 8 bases from V and 2 bases from J, the junction contained 6 bases not matched to a gene. The length of the CDR3 is 13 residues. CDR1 and CDR2 (germline): SNHLY, FYNNEI.

This chain joins TRBV5-5 and TRBJ1-1; no firm D call. Per the germline V gene, CDR1 is SGHKS and CDR2 is YYEKEE (reference sequence). V was cut by 2 bases and J by 1 base, with 6 bases left in between. CDR3 size: 13 residues. The CDR3 here is CASSFPGNTEAFF. CDR3 in DNA: TGTGCCAGCAGCTTCCCGGGGAACACTGAAGCTTTCTTT.

The rearrangement uses TRBV7-2 and TRBJ1-3; possibly TRBD1 for D (5 bases). The V gene lost 5 bases and the J gene lost 4 bases, with 12 bases spanning the gap. The germline gives CDR1 SGHTA, CDR2 FQGNSA. This CDR3 is 14 amino acids long. CDR3 in amino acids: CASSAGTLGNTIYF. In DNA form, the CDR3 reads TGTGCCAGCAGCGCCGGGACTCTAGGAAACACCATATATTTT.

The rearrangement uses TRBV7-6 and TRBJ2-3, with a weak D call TRBD2 (6 bases). Trimming pared 1 base from V and 1 base from J, leaving 12 bases between. This CDR3 region has 16 residues. In germline, CDR1 is SGHVS, CDR2 FNYEAQ. CDR3 sequence: CASSLGGGVRTDTQYF. The CDR3 coding sequence is TGTGCCAGCAGCTTAGGAGGCGGGGTACGCACAGATACGCAGTATTTT. Full variable domain (remainder filled in from reference TRBV7-6 and TRBJ2-3): GAGVSQSPRYKVTKRGQDVALRCDPISGHVSLYWYRQALGQGPEFLTYFNYEAQQDKSGLPNDRFSAERPEGSISTLTIQRTEQRDSAMYRCASSLGGGVRTDTQYFGPGTRLTVL.

The rearrangement joins TRBV6-5 to TRBJ1-3; no clear D gene. In germline, CDR1 is MNHEY, CDR2 SVGAGI. There are 15 residues in the CDR3. Trimming took off 5 bases at V and 0 bases at J, with 11 bases between the two ends. The CDR3 DNA sequence: TGTGCCAGCAGTCCCCGGAGGACCTCTGGAAACACCATATATTTT. Translated: CASSPRRTSGNTIYF.

This clone was counted once. V is TRBV9 and J is TRBJ2-1, with TRBD2 matching 7 bases. Germline-derived CDR1 and CDR2 are SGDLS and YYNGEE. V shed 0 bases, J shed 4 bases, and the junction held 7 bases outside the gene matches. The CDR3 is 16 amino acids. CDR3 sequence reads: CASSVVAGTTYNEQFF. In nucleotides, the CDR3 is TGTGCCAGCAGCGTAGTTGCCGGGACTACTTACAATGAGCAGTTCTTC.

The chain uses TRBV4-2 and TRBJ2-1; 8 bases are a match to TRBD1. V shed 3 bases and J 6 bases; nucleotides not matched to a gene: 10. The germline V gene has CDR1 LGHNA and CDR2 YNFKEQ. This CDR3 is 16 amino acids long. The CDR3 DNA sequence: TGTGCCAGCAGCCATAGGGGGACAGGAGGTCTCAATGAGCAGTTCTTC. Protein: CASSHRGTGGLNEQFF.

The rearrangement joins TRBV6-5 to TRBJ1-5; D unclear. The CDR3 consists of 14 residues. Germline CDR1 MNHEY, CDR2 SVGAGI. Trimming removed 7 bases from V and 7 bases from J, with 17 bases in between. CDR3 in DNA: TGTGCCAGCACGGAGGGAGTCTACCGCCAGCCCCAGCATTTT. It codes for CASTEGVYRQPQHF.

The chain couples TRBV4-2 to TRBJ1-2; 7 nucleotides agree with TRBD1. The ends lost 1 base at V and 4 bases at J; junction bases unmatched: 9. The CDR3 has 16 amino acids. Germline V gene data show CDR1 as LGHNA and CDR2 as YNFKEQ. The CDR3 loop is CASSQGGTGDGYGYTF. The CDR3 DNA follows: TGTGCCAGCAGCCAAGGAGGTACAGGGGATGGCTATGGCTACACCTTC.

CDR3 loop: CASRRRRWVGTF. CDR3 bases: TGTGCCAGCAGGAGACGGCGTTGGGTGGGCACCTTC. V is TRBV6-6 and J is TRBJ1-2, with D unresolved. This CDR3 region has 12 residues. Germline CDR1 and CDR2: MNHNY and SVGAGI (reference sequence). Trimming removed 6 bases from V and 13 bases from J, with 18 bases in between.

The chain links TRBV30 to TRBJ1-2; 7 positions match TRBD1. The CDR3 loop spans 13 amino acids. Trimming cost V 4 bases and J 8 bases; bases outside gene matches: 10. Germline values: CDR1 GTSNPN, CDR2 SVGIG (reference sequence). In DNA form, the CDR3 reads TGTGCCTGGACCCCAGACAGGGTAGGAGGCTACACCTTC. Amino acids: CAWTPDRVGGYTF.

This clone has only one observation. The V gene is TRBV4-3, the J gene TRBJ1-2; 7 positions agree with TRBD1. This CDR3 is 15 amino acids long. Germline values: CDR1 LGHNA, CDR2 YSLEER. The ends lost 4 bases at V and 3 bases at J; junction bases unmatched: 8. DNA for the CDR3: TGCGCCAGCAGCCGTACGACAGGGATGGACTATGGCTACACCTTC. Its protein product is CASSRTTGMDYGYTF.

This clone was recorded once. This chain connects TRBV11-3 to TRBJ2-3, with D perhaps TRBD2 (5 bases). Between the trimmed V and J ends, which lost 0 bases and 8 bases, there was a span of 9 bases. This CDR3 spans 13 amino acids. CDR1 and CDR2 from the germline V gene are SGHNT and YENEEA. The CDR3 DNA reads as TGTGCCAGCAGCTTAGATCTTCGGGGTACGCAGTATTTT. Encoded protein: CASSLDLRGTQYF.

The V call is TRBV3-1 (or the pseudogene TRBV3-2), the J call TRBJ2-1; 11 bases agree with TRBD1. V gave up 1 base and J gave up 2 bases; unmatched junction bases: 4. The CDR3 length is 17 residues. Germline CDR1 reads LGHDT; CDR2 reads YNNKEL (reference sequence). Here the CDR3 DNA reads TGTGCCAGCAGCCAAGCTTTGGGACAGGGGGCCTACAATGAGCAGTTCTTC. Translation gives CASSQALGQGAYNEQFF.

The chain combines TRBV3-1 (or the pseudogene TRBV3-2) with TRBJ1-5; D gene uncertain. The CDR3 contains 13 residues. CDR1 is LGHDT and CDR2 is YNNKEL in the germline V gene (reference sequence). V was shortened by 0 bases and J by 4 bases, with 4 bases between the two germline ends. The CDR3 DNA reads TGTGCCAGCAGCCAAGACATTAATCAGCCCCAGCATTTT. Its protein is CASSQDINQPQHF.

V gene TRBV6-5 combines with J gene TRBJ1-6, with D uncertain. Germline V gene sequence: CDR1 MNHEY, CDR2 SVGAGI. The ends were cut back, 2 bases at V and 7 bases at J, with 9 bases in the middle. This CDR3 contains 14 residues. The CDR3 spells CASSYAPWNSPLHF. CDR3 DNA sequence: TGTGCCAGCAGTTACGCTCCTTGGAATTCACCCCTCCACTTT.

CDR3 loop: CASSQDPGLYGYTF. In DNA form, the CDR3 reads TGTGCCAGCAGCCAAGATCCCGGGTTATATGGCTACACCTTC. The chain links TRBV3-1 (or the pseudogene TRBV3-2) to TRBJ1-2; no definite D call. The germline gives CDR1 LGHDT, CDR2 YNNKEL (reference sequence). This CDR3 has 14 amino acids. The V and J ends lost 0 bases and 5 bases respectively, with 10 bases between them.

The chain recombines TRBV13 with TRBJ2-2; possible D gene TRBD2, 6 bases. Germline CDR1 PRHDT, CDR2 FYEKMQ (reference sequence). This CDR3 has 16 residues. V lost 0 bases to trimming and J lost 3 bases, with 11 bases between them. DNA of the CDR3: TGTGCCAGCAGCTTAGGGGGACTGGGGCACACCGGGGAGCTGTTTTTT. It encodes CASSLGGLGHTGELFF.

This clone was counted a single time. CDR3 in amino acids: CASSEGANRVYEQYF. DNA for the CDR3: TGTGCCAGCAGCGAGGGGGCTAATCGGGTCTACGAGCAGTACTTC. This chain uses TRBV9 with TRBJ2-7; TRBD1 agrees at 7 bases. Per the germline V gene, CDR1 is SGDLS and CDR2 is YYNGEE. With V trimmed by 3 bases and J by 3 bases, 9 bases remained unmatched. This CDR3 region has 15 residues.

CDR3 loop: CASSPSGGETQYF. CDR3 sequence (DNA): TGTGCCAGCTCACCCTCAGGTGGGGAGACCCAGTACTTC. The chain combines TRBV18 with TRBJ2-5; D uncertain. Trimming took 3 bases from V and 5 from J, leaving 10 bases between them. The CDR3 has 13 amino acids. Per germline, CDR1 KGHSH and CDR2 LQKENI.